The 27 T cell receptor beta chains in this list originate from one sample, sequenced in a study of T cell clonotyping in hematopoietic cell transplantation. Produced via immunoSEQ multiplex PCR; TCRdb's table is partial and in-frame only. The sample holds more than 65,000 clones, 94% seen once. Source material: peripheral blood mononuclear cells. The receptor source for this set is a man aged 45 to 65 in good health. Some clones in this sample may be carry-over from other donors' samples.

V and J are TRBV7-3 and TRBJ2-3; 11 bases are shared with TRBD2. Germline CDR1 is SGHTA and CDR2 is FQGTGA. This CDR3 has 16 amino acids. The trim removed 6 bases at V and 0 bases at J, leaving 5 bases unmatched. In DNA form, the CDR3 reads TGTGCCAGCAGTCCACGACTAGCGGGAAGCACAGATACGCAGTATTTT. It is translated as CASSPRLAGSTDTQYF. Looking up the rest from reference TRBV7-3 and TRBJ2-3 gives the full variable domain: GAGVSQTPSNKVTEKGKYVELRCDPISGHTALYWYRQSLGQGPEFLIYFQGTGAADDSGLPNDRFFAVRPEGSVSTLKIQRTERGDSAVYLCASSPRLAGSTDTQYFGPGTRLTVL.

CDR3 in amino acids: CAIRGLDTYNEQFF. The CDR3 DNA reads TGTGCCATCAGGGGACTAGACACCTACAATGAGCAGTTCTTC. The genes are TRBV10-3 and TRBJ2-1, with TRBD2 matching 8 bases. The CDR3 has 14 amino acids. V was clipped by 6 bases and J by 2 bases; unmatched bases: 3. The V gene's germline CDR1 is ENHRY and CDR2 SYGVKD.

This clone showed up just once. The genes are TRBV25-1 and TRBJ2-2, with TRBD1 matching over 8 bases. CDR1 and CDR2 from the germline V gene are MGHDK and SYGVNS. The CDR3 is 16 residues long. J was trimmed by 6 bases and V by 2 bases; bases with no gene match: 8. The CDR3 loop is CASSELGQGGPGELFF. The CDR3, as DNA: TGTGCCAGCAGTGAACTCGGACAGGGAGGCCCCGGGGAGCTGTTTTTT.

The J gene is TRBJ2-3, the V gene TRBV6-5, with D possibly matching TRBD2 (6 bases). Trimming cost V 5 bases and J 3 bases, with 9 bases left between them. Germline assignment: CDR1 MNHEY and CDR2 SVGAGI. The length of the CDR3 is 13 residues. In DNA, the CDR3 is TGTGCCAGCAGTACGGGGGTAACAGATACGCAGTATTTT. Its translation is CASSTGVTDTQYF.

The chain links TRBV11-3 to TRBJ2-7; D is possibly TRBD1 (6 bases). The germline CDR1 and CDR2 sequences are SGHNT and YENEEA. CDR3 length: 15 residues. V lost 5 bases and J lost 0, with 14 bases in between. The CDR3 nucleotides read TGTGCCAGCAGCCCCAGACAGGAGAACTCCTACGAGCAGTACTTC. Its translation is CASSPRQENSYEQYF.

V is TRBV7-8 and J is TRBJ1-5, with 11 bases that match TRBD1. V shed 5 bases and J 6 bases; nucleotides not matched to a gene: 9. Germline loops: CDR1 SGHVS, CDR2 FQNEAQ. This CDR3 region has 16 residues. Here the CDR3 DNA reads TGTGCCAGCAGCCCGCTAGGGACAGGGGGTGGTCAGCCCCAGCATTTT. Amino acid sequence: CASSPLGTGGGQPQHF. Filled out from reference TRBV7-8 and TRBJ1-5, the complete variable domain reads GAGVSQSPRYKVAKRGQDVALRCDPISGHVSLFWYQQALGQGPEFLTYFQNEAQLDKSGLPSDRFFAERPEGSVSTLKIQRTQQEDSAVYLCASSPLGTGGGQPQHFGDGTRLSIL.

The J gene is TRBJ1-2, the V gene TRBV7-2, with D uncertain. The V and J ends lost 4 bases and 6 bases respectively, with 9 bases between them. The CDR3 contains 12 residues. Germline assignment: CDR1 SGHTA and CDR2 FQGNSA. The DNA of the CDR3 is TGTGCCAGCAGCTCCTACGGCGATGGCTACACCTTC. Protein: CASSSYGDGYTF. The full variable domain, rest sourced from reference TRBV7-2 and TRBJ1-2, is GAGVSQSPSNKVTEKGKDVELRCDPISGHTALYWYRQSLGQGLEFLIYFQGNSAPDKSGLPSDRFSAERTGGSVSTLTIQRTQQEDSAVYLCASSSYGDGYTFGSGTRLTVV.

The CDR3 bases are TGTGCCAGCAGCCAAGATTCAGGGAACACCGGGGAGCTGTTTTTT. It yields the protein CASSQDSGNTGELFF. The V gene is TRBV4-2, the J gene TRBJ2-2, with no clear D. CDR1 is LGHNA and CDR2 is YNFKEQ in the germline V gene. V lost 0 bases and J lost 1, with 6 bases in between. CDR3 length: 15 residues.

The chain recombines TRBV29-1 with TRBJ1-2; D not certain. The germline CDR1 and CDR2 sequences are SQVTM and ANQGSEA. Trimming took 6 bases from V and 6 from J, leaving 11 bases between them. The length of the CDR3 is 11 residues. The CDR3 DNA sequence: TGCAGCGTGGGAAAGGAGGATGGCTACACCTTC. It specifies CSVGKEDGYTF.

The rearrangement joins TRBV2 to TRBJ1-5; 8 positions agree with TRBD1. There are 14 residues in the CDR3. After removal of 6 bases from V and 7 bases from J, the junction contained 8 bases not matched to a gene. Germline CDR1 is SNHLY and CDR2 is FYNNEI. CDR3 sequence reads: CASRGDRSEQPQHF. The CDR3 DNA reads as TGTGCCAGCAGAGGGGACAGGTCGGAGCAGCCCCAGCATTTT.

This clone has a single count. The chain is built from TRBV7-3 and TRBJ2-1; TRBD2 aligns across 7 bases. V dropped 4 bases and J dropped 2; count of bases not matched to a gene: 5. The CDR3 covers 15 residues. Germline CDR1 reads SGHTA; CDR2 reads FQGTGA. CDR3 region: CASSSREGPYNEQFF. In DNA, the CDR3 is TGTGCCAGCAGCTCCAGGGAGGGCCCCTACAATGAGCAGTTCTTC.

The chain is built from TRBV6-5 and TRBJ2-7; perhaps TRBD2 as D (7 bases). CDR1 is MNHEY, CDR2 SVGAGI, per germline. There are 14 residues in the CDR3. Trimming took off 2 bases at V and 7 bases at J, with 15 bases between the two ends. CDR3 nucleotide sequence: TGTGCCAGCAGTTACGCGGGGGCGGGGGAGGAGCAGTACTTC. Its translation: CASSYAGAGEEQYF.

The chain uses TRBV7-6 and TRBJ2-1; 10 nucleotides line up with TRBD2. Germline CDR1 is SGHVS and CDR2 is FNYEAQ. V dropped 3 bases and J dropped 7; count of bases not matched to a gene: 6. The CDR3 loop spans 15 amino acids. Written as DNA, the CDR3 is TGTGCCAGCAGCTTGGTCAGTAGCGGGAGGAATGAGCAGTTCTTC. Its translation is CASSLVSSGRNEQFF.

The rearrangement uses TRBV7-2 and TRBJ1-5, with a weak D call TRBD1 (5 bases). With 4 bases removed from V and 1 base from J, the gap between germline ends came to 14 bases. The CDR3 contains 16 residues. Germline CDR1 and CDR2: SGHTA and FQGNSA. In DNA, the CDR3 is TGTGCCAGCAGCTCTGGGGCTTCTCGGAGCAATCAGCCCCAGCATTTT. Protein sequence: CASSSGASRSNQPQHF.

The rearrangement joins TRBV5-1 to TRBJ2-1, with 8 bases matching TRBD1. Germline-derived CDR1 and CDR2 are SGHRS and YFSETQ. Trimming at V came to 6 bases and at J to 1 base, leaving 6 bases not matched to a gene. The CDR3 runs to 15 residues. CDR3 nucleotides: TGCGCCAGCACCCCGGACAGGGTGTCCTACAATGAGCAGTTCTTC. Protein: CASTPDRVSYNEQFF. The full variable domain, completed using reference TRBV5-1 and TRBJ2-1, is KAGVTQTPRYLIKTRGQQVTLSCSPISGHRSVSWYQQTPGQGLQFLFEYFSETQRNKGNFPGRFSGRQFSNSRSEMNVSTLELGDSALYLCASTPDRVSYNEQFFGPGTRLTVL.

V gene TRBV4-1 combines with J gene TRBJ1-1, with D tentatively TRBD1 (6 bases). Trimming shortened V by 0 bases and J by 9 bases, and 14 bases separated the two germline ends. The germline V gene encodes CDR1 MGHRA and CDR2 YSYEKL. The CDR3 runs to 14 residues. The CDR3 coding sequence is TGCGCCAGCAGCCAAGATGGAATCCAGGGGAAAGCTTTCTTT. Protein: CASSQDGIQGKAFF.

The rearrangement links TRBV27 to TRBJ2-7; D is possibly TRBD1 or TRBD2 (6 bases each). The CDR3 spans 13 residues. Germline-derived CDR1 and CDR2 are MNHEY and SMNVEV (reference sequence). With 10 bases removed from V and 2 bases from J, the gap between germline ends came to 15 bases. The CDR3 is CATPGRGAYEQYF. The CDR3 bases are TGTGCCACCCCGGGTAGGGGGGCCTACGAGCAGTACTTC.

The chain links TRBV5-1 to TRBJ2-2, with unresolved D. The germline V gene has CDR1 SGHRS and CDR2 YFSETQ. The CDR3 sequence is 14 residues long. Trimming stripped 3 bases from V and 5 bases from J, with 11 bases between. The CDR3 bases are TGCGCCAGCAGCTGGCATGCGGAAACCGGGGAGCTGTTTTTT. It is translated as CASSWHAETGELFF.

The rearrangement uses TRBV5-1 and TRBJ1-4, with unresolved D. The CDR3 is 15 residues long. V was pared by 0 bases and J by 0 bases, with 6 bases between. The germline V gene has CDR1 SGHRS and CDR2 YFSETQ. The CDR3 coding sequence is TGCGCCAGCAGCTTGGATGTAGCAACTAATGAAAAACTGTTTTTT. It yields the protein CASSLDVATNEKLFF.

The rearrangement uses TRBV7-2 and TRBJ2-3; D possibly corresponds to TRBD1 (5 bases). Trimming took 3 bases from V and 0 from J, leaving 10 bases between them. The V gene's germline CDR1 is SGHTA and CDR2 FQGNSA. The CDR3 is 15 residues long. CDR3 protein: CASSFWGRSTDTQYF. The DNA of the CDR3 is TGTGCCAGCAGCTTTTGGGGCCGTAGCACAGATACGCAGTATTTT.

The genes are TRBV5-4 and TRBJ1-5; D is unclear. Germline lookup yields CDR1 SGHNT and CDR2 YYREEE (reference sequence). The CDR3 is 12 residues long. Deletions cut 0 bases from V and 3 bases from J, with 1 base between. The CDR3 DNA reads as TGTGCCAGCAGCTTGGACAATCAGCCCCAGCATTTT. Its protein product is CASSLDNQPQHF.

This clone occurred once. The genes are TRBV6-5 and TRBJ2-7, with D perhaps TRBD1 (6 bases). The CDR3 has 13 amino acids. Germline CDR1 reads MNHEY; CDR2 reads SVGAGI. The V and J ends lost 7 bases and 6 bases respectively, with 16 bases between them. The CDR3 DNA reads as TGTGCCAGCACCCAACAGGACAGAGGCGAGCAGTACTTC. Its protein is CASTQQDRGEQYF.

This sequence joins TRBV5-1 and TRBJ2-2; 9 bases align to TRBD1. Germline values: CDR1 SGHRS, CDR2 YFSETQ. Trimming at V came to 4 bases and at J to 4 bases, leaving 11 bases not matched to a gene. The CDR3 is 17 residues long. The CDR3 DNA is TGCGCCAGCAGCCATTCCGGAACGGGACAGGGCACCGGGGAGCTGTTTTTT. Its translation is CASSHSGTGQGTGELFF.

This chain links TRBV5-4 with TRBJ1-4, with D possibly matching TRBD1 (6 bases). CDR1 is SGHNT, CDR2 YYREEE, per germline (reference sequence). The CDR3 is 14 residues long. V was pared by 2 bases and J by 6 bases, with 11 bases between. This CDR3 is CASSFRDTDEKLFF. The CDR3 nucleotides read TGTGCCAGCAGCTTCCGGGACACCGATGAAAAACTGTTTTTT.

The V call is TRBV6-1, the J call TRBJ2-2; 11 bases are shared with TRBD2. Germline V gene sequence: CDR1 MNHNS, CDR2 SASEGT. The CDR3 loop spans 18 amino acids. V lost 4 bases to trimming and J lost 2 bases; unmatched junction nucleotides: 9. The CDR3 is CASSALPLAGVNTGELFF. The CDR3 coding sequence is TGTGCCAGCAGTGCCCTACCACTAGCGGGGGTCAACACCGGGGAGCTGTTTTTT.

The V gene is TRBV5-1, the J gene TRBJ1-1; 7 bases line up with TRBD1. The CDR3 is 14 residues long. V shed 4 bases and J 8 bases; nucleotides not matched to a gene: 11. The germline V gene has CDR1 SGHRS and CDR2 YFSETQ. CDR3 sequence reads: CASSPNTGEAEAFF. The CDR3, as DNA: TGCGCCAGCAGCCCAAACACAGGGGAAGCGGAAGCTTTCTTT.

V is TRBV5-1 and J is TRBJ2-2, with 10 positions matching TRBD2. Germline trimming cut 0 bases from V and 7 bases from J; bases unmatched to any gene: 6. Germline V lookup: CDR1 SGHRS, CDR2 YFSETQ. The CDR3 extends over 16 amino acids. CDR3 nucleotide sequence: TGCGCCAGCAGCTTGGGTTCTAGCGGGAGAGGCGGGGAGCTGTTTTTT. Translation gives CASSLGSSGRGGELFF.